This T cell receptor (beta chain) was found in a study of blood T cell repertoires in COVID-19. The overall study: Acute-phase and convalescent COVID-19 samples originated in the United States, Italy and Spain. In each case, the material was cDNA or gDNA derived from T cells, B-cell-depleted T cells, or PBMCs.

In the authors' workflow: Scientists estimated how many nucleated cells there were by amplifying reference gene primers. Method: immunoSEQ multiplex PCR; TCRdb's copy keeps in-frame clones and lacks some. The V and J calls and the clone size are those of that table, but D and trimming were determined from the DNA. The sample holds 90,000 to 100,000 clones, about 88% seen once. V lost 1 base and J lost 7, with 10 bases in between. Germline V CDR1 and CDR2: LGHNA, YSLEER. The CDR3 covers 13 residues. Sequencing was carried out using peripheral blood. The clonotype was recovered from a man older than 75 with acute or convalescent COVID-19. The chain has TRBV4-3 and TRBJ2-5, with D possibly matching TRBD2 (6 bases). The CDR3 loop is CASSQGVGGTQYF. Written as DNA, the CDR3 is TGCGCCAGCAGCCAAGGAGTGGGAGGGACCCAGTACTTC.